Each of the 26 T cell receptor beta chains below was sequenced from the same sample in a study of blood T cell repertoires in COVID-19. Assay: immunoSEQ multiplex PCR; the TCRdb copy retains only in-frame clones and omits some. The repertoire includes about 410,000 clones, approximately 90% of them detected once, and about 1.4% sits in the top ten. The sequenced sample was peripheral blood. The receptor source for this set is a woman in her forties with COVID-19, enrolled during active disease.

J is TRBJ1-1 and V is TRBV10-3; 11 bases match TRBD1. Trimming removed 6 bases from V and 1 base from J; junction bases left unmatched: 7. CDR1 and CDR2 (germline): ENHRY, SYGVKD. CDR3 length: 16 amino acids. The CDR3 DNA reads as TGTGCCATCAGGGCCCCCGGACAGGGGGCGAACACTGAAGCTTTCTTT. Encoded protein: CAIRAPGQGANTEAFF.

The V gene is TRBV11-2, the J gene TRBJ2-1, with 7 bases aligning to TRBD2. This CDR3 contains 17 residues. In germline, CDR1 is SGHAT, CDR2 FQNNGV. Trimming cost V 7 bases and J 3 bases; bases outside gene matches: 15. The CDR3 reads CASKGAGFPIYYNEQFF. For the CDR3, the DNA is TGTGCCAGCAAGGGAGCGGGATTTCCCATCTACTACAATGAGCAGTTCTTC. The full variable domain, completed using reference TRBV11-2 and TRBJ2-1, is EAGVAQSPRYKIIEKRQSVAFWCNPISGHATLYWYQQILGQGPKLLIQFQNNGVVDDSQLPKDRFSAERLKGVDSTLKIQPAKLEDSAVYLCASKGAGFPIYYNEQFFGPGTRLTVL.

The V and J genes are TRBV6-5 and TRBJ1-1; 8 positions match TRBD1. The CDR3 is 15 residues long. The V gene end was trimmed by 5 bases and the J gene end by 4 bases; junction bases not matched to a gene: 9. Germline V gene lookup returns CDR1 MNHEY and CDR2 SVGAGI. The CDR3 here is CASSRQGLEGTEAFF. In DNA form, the CDR3 reads TGTGCCAGCAGTCGACAGGGGCTCGAGGGCACTGAAGCTTTCTTT.

This chain links TRBV6-5 with TRBJ2-2, with D possibly TRBD2 on 6 matching bases. The CDR3 has 14 amino acids. Germline V gene sequence: CDR1 MNHEY, CDR2 SVGAGI. V was clipped by 8 bases and J by 6 bases, with 16 bases between them. The CDR3 spells CASGRDSYSGELFF. For the CDR3, the DNA is TGTGCCAGCGGTCGGGACTCTTATTCCGGGGAGCTGTTTTTT.

The rearrangement links TRBV28 to TRBJ2-4; 10 bases match TRBD1. The CDR3 has 14 residues. Germline trimming cut 6 bases from V and 5 bases from J; bases unmatched to any gene: 4. Germline values: CDR1 MDHEN, CDR2 SYDVKM. The CDR3 here is CASSWTGGENIQYF. CDR3 sequence (DNA): TGTGCCAGCAGCTGGACAGGGGGGGAAAACATTCAGTACTTC.

This clone appeared a single time. V usage is TRBV6-2 or TRBV6-3 and J usage is TRBJ1-2; D might be TRBD1 (5 bases). The germline V gene has CDR1 MNHEY and CDR2 SVGEGT. V lost 2 bases, J lost 5 bases, and 15 bases lay in between. The CDR3 spans 15 residues. The CDR3 here is CASSYPSGMSYGYTF. CDR3 coding DNA: TGTGCCAGCAGTTACCCGTCAGGGATGAGTTATGGCTACACCTTC.

The chain carries TRBV5-1 and TRBJ2-7, with TRBD2 matching 9 bases. The CDR3 has 15 residues. With 0 bases clipped from V and 3 bases from J, the junction kept 4 bases outside the gene matches. CDR1 and CDR2 from the germline V gene are SGHRS and YFSETQ. In DNA form, the CDR3 reads TGCGCCAGCAGCTTGGAAGGGACTAGCCTCTACGAGCAGTACTTC. It specifies CASSLEGTSLYEQYF.

The V gene is TRBV6-2 or TRBV6-3, the J gene TRBJ1-5, with 9 bases lining up with TRBD1. The V segment lost 2 bases and the J segment 3 bases; nucleotides outside the gene matches: 14. The CDR3 sequence is 19 residues long. The V gene's germline CDR1 is MNHEY and CDR2 SVGEGT. Here the CDR3 DNA reads TGTGCCAGCAGTTACCCCGGGACAGGGCCCCACCTTTACAATCAGCCCCAGCATTTT. Amino acids: CASSYPGTGPHLYNQPQHF.

The V gene is TRBV5-1, the J gene TRBJ1-1; D may be TRBD1 (5 bases). V was shortened by 0 bases and J by 11 bases, with 23 bases between the two germline ends. In germline, CDR1 is SGHRS, CDR2 YFSETQ. This CDR3 has 16 residues. The CDR3 sequence: CASSLDSGGGDSHAFF. In DNA, the CDR3 is TGCGCCAGCAGCTTGGACAGTGGGGGAGGTGATTCGCACGCTTTCTTT.

This chain uses TRBV27 with TRBJ2-1; a possible D gene is TRBD2 (7 bases). V dropped 3 bases and J dropped 4 bases, with 13 bases sitting between them. The CDR3 is made up of 15 amino acids. Germline CDR1 reads MNHEY; CDR2 reads SMNVEV (reference sequence). CDR3 coding DNA: TGTGCCAGCAGTTTGCGGAGGGGGGGTTACAATGAGCAGTTCTTC. Protein product: CASSLRRGGYNEQFF.

Of note for this clone: Other nucleotide sequences from this sample produce the same CDR3. The V gene is TRBV6-5, the J gene TRBJ1-1, with D uncertain. Between the trimmed V and J ends, which lost 0 bases and 1 base, there was a span of 6 bases. The CDR3 length is 14 residues. Germline CDR1 reads MNHEY; CDR2 reads SVGAGI. The CDR3 protein is CASSYSTGNTEAFF. Written as DNA, the CDR3 is TGTGCCAGCAGTTACTCAACCGGGAACACTGAAGCTTTCTTT.

The chain joins TRBV7-9 to TRBJ1-3; the match to TRBD1 covers 7 bases. The CDR3 loop spans 16 amino acids. Germline CDR1 and CDR2: SEHNR and FQNEAQ (reference sequence). With 5 bases clipped from V and 2 bases from J, the junction kept 9 bases outside the gene matches. The CDR3: CASSLYRGLAGNTIYF. CDR3 DNA: TGTGCCAGCAGCCTATACAGGGGCCTTGCTGGAAACACCATATATTTT.

A word on this clone: The same CDR3 arises from other DNA sequences in this sample as well. This sequence joins TRBV18 and TRBJ1-5; the D gene is possibly TRBD1 (6 bases). Germline V gene data show CDR1 as KGHSH and CDR2 as LQKENI. Trimming shortened V by 3 bases and J by 4 bases, and 7 bases separated the two germline ends. The CDR3 has 13 residues. Written as DNA, the CDR3 is TGTGCCAGCTCACCGGACAGAAATCAGCCCCAGCATTTT. Residues: CASSPDRNQPQHF.

The rearrangement uses TRBV9 and TRBJ2-1, with 7 bases aligning to TRBD2. CDR1 is SGDLS and CDR2 is YYNGEE in the germline V gene. The CDR3 totals 16 residues. The V gene end was trimmed by 0 bases and the J gene end by 4 bases; junction bases not matched to a gene: 7. Here the CDR3 reads CASSVEGLAVYNEQFF. CDR3 nucleotide sequence: TGTGCCAGCAGCGTAGAGGGGCTAGCGGTGTACAATGAGCAGTTCTTC.

The chain couples TRBV11-2 to TRBJ2-3; D is possibly TRBD1 (6 bases). This CDR3 has 14 residues. The germline V gene has CDR1 SGHAT and CDR2 FQNNGV. V gave up 7 bases and J gave up 0 bases, with 11 bases separating them. CDR3 coding DNA: TGTGCCAGCACTTGGACAGATAGCACAGATACGCAGTATTTT. It yields the protein CASTWTDSTDTQYF.

Concerning this clone: The same CDR3 is also encoded by other DNA sequences in this sample. This chain connects TRBV5-4 to TRBJ1-4; TRBD1 agrees at 11 bases. This CDR3 is built from 15 residues. The trim removed 3 bases at V and 8 bases at J, leaving 6 bases unmatched. Germline V gene sequence: CDR1 SGHNT, CDR2 YYREEE (reference sequence). This CDR3 is CASSSGGTGGEKLFF. The CDR3 coding sequence is TGTGCCAGCAGCTCGGGCGGGACAGGGGGGGAAAAACTGTTTTTT.

The chain recombines TRBV6-6 with TRBJ2-1; TRBD1 agrees at 7 bases. CDR3 size: 13 residues. The V gene's germline CDR1 is MNHNY and CDR2 SVGAGI (reference sequence). V lost 7 bases and J lost 2; bases outside the gene matches: 2. CDR3 loop: CASITGAYNEQFF. As DNA, the CDR3 is TGTGCCAGCATAACAGGGGCCTACAATGAGCAGTTCTTC.

The V and J genes are TRBV3-1 (or the pseudogene TRBV3-2) and TRBJ1-3; D is unclear. Per germline, CDR1 LGHDT and CDR2 YNNKEL (reference sequence). This CDR3 spans 16 amino acids. The V gene lost 4 bases and the J gene lost 0 bases, with 13 bases spanning the gap. As DNA, the CDR3 is TGTGCCAGCAGCCCTCGCGAGGTTTTCTCTGGAAACACCATATATTTT. Residues: CASSPREVFSGNTIYF.

This sequence joins TRBV7-2 and TRBJ1-1; TRBD1 might be the D (6 bases). The CDR3 is 14 residues long. The germline V gene encodes CDR1 SGHTA and CDR2 FQGNSA. With 5 bases removed from V and 4 bases from J, the gap between germline ends came to 14 bases. CDR3 in amino acids: CASSIQGHSTEAFF. DNA for the CDR3: TGTGCCAGCAGCATCCAGGGACATAGCACTGAAGCTTTCTTT.

This sequence joins TRBV19 and TRBJ2-2; 7 positions agree with TRBD1. Per the germline V gene, CDR1 is LNHDA and CDR2 is SQIVND (reference sequence). The length of the CDR3 is 16 residues. The V gene end was trimmed by 3 bases and the J gene end by 1 base; junction bases not matched to a gene: 5. Written as DNA, the CDR3 is TGTGCCAGTAGTATCCCGACAGGGATGAACACCGGGGAGCTGTTTTTT. This gives the protein CASSIPTGMNTGELFF.

This chain links TRBV18 with TRBJ1-1; 7 positions agree with TRBD1. The CDR3 is made up of 15 amino acids. Per germline, CDR1 KGHSH and CDR2 LQKENI. Losses at the gene ends were 5 bases for V and 1 base for J; bases not matched to a gene: 7. CDR3 region: CASSVTRDRNTEAFF. In nucleotides, the CDR3 is TGTGCCAGCTCAGTCACTAGGGACAGGAACACTGAAGCTTTCTTT.

This clone was seen more than once but under ten times. The rearrangement links TRBV6-2 or TRBV6-3 to TRBJ2-1; D is possibly TRBD2 (6 bases). The ends were cut back, 4 bases at V and 3 bases at J, with 16 bases in the middle. CDR1 and CDR2 (germline): MNHEY, SVGEGT. This CDR3 spans 16 amino acids. CDR3 loop: CASSSDGGENYNEQFF. CDR3 nucleotides: TGTGCCAGCAGTTCCGATGGCGGGGAAAACTACAATGAGCAGTTCTTC.

This chain joins TRBV27 and TRBJ1-3; possible D gene TRBD1, 5 bases. The CDR3 sequence is 14 residues long. The germline V gene has CDR1 MNHEY and CDR2 SMNVEV (reference sequence). Trimming left V 8 bases short and J 1 base short, with 12 bases between. CDR3 bases: TGTGCCAGCCGACTTACAGGTTCTGGAAACACCATATATTTT. Its translation: CASRLTGSGNTIYF.

The chain is built from TRBV7-3 and TRBJ2-3, with 8 bases identical to TRBD1. The CDR3 length is 14 residues. Germline-derived CDR1 and CDR2 are SGHTA and FQGTGA. V dropped 5 bases and J dropped 5; count of bases not matched to a gene: 6. CDR3: CASSPDRGGDTQYF. The CDR3 nucleotides are TGTGCCAGCAGCCCCGACAGGGGAGGAGATACGCAGTATTTT.

This sequence joins TRBV19 and TRBJ1-1; the D gene is possibly TRBD1 (5 bases). The CDR3 spans 16 residues. The germline V gene encodes CDR1 LNHDA and CDR2 SQIVND (reference sequence). Trimming removed 3 bases from V and 4 bases from J, with 18 bases in between. Here the CDR3 DNA reads TGTGCCAGTAGTATGGGGTTTGCGGCGCAGGGCACTGAAGCTTTCTTT. This encodes CASSMGFAAQGTEAFF.

The chain combines TRBV4-3 with TRBJ1-2, with a tentative D call TRBD1 (5 bases). CDR1 and CDR2 from the germline V gene are LGHNA and YSLEER. The CDR3 spans 15 residues. Trimming shortened V by 4 bases and J by 2 bases, and 14 bases separated the two germline ends. CDR3 protein: CASSLGQTQNYGYTF. In DNA, the CDR3 is TGCGCCAGCAGCCTTGGACAAACGCAGAACTATGGCTACACCTTC.